These 21 T cell receptor beta chains were all obtained from the same sample, sequenced in a study of cytomegalovirus exposure and HLA in healthy donors. The PCR made use of 60 Vbeta and 13 Jbeta primers. Profiling relied on immunoSEQ multiplex PCR, and the TCRdb table lists in-frame clones only, not all of them. The sample consists of roughly 120,000 clones, roughly four fifths of them appearing once. The sequenced sample was PBMCs. All receptors derive from a man aged 45-60 years in good health and CMV-seropositive.

This clone was picked up a small number of times. This CDR3 is CASSQDRTAFSGANVLTF. The CDR3 nucleotides are TGCGCCAGCAGCCAAGATAGGACAGCTTTCTCTGGGGCCAACGTCCTGACTTTC. V gene TRBV4-3 combines with J gene TRBJ2-6, with D possibly being TRBD1 (6 bases). Between the trimmed V and J ends, which lost 0 bases and 0 bases, there was a span of 12 bases. This CDR3 comprises 18 residues. Germline V lookup: CDR1 LGHNA, CDR2 YSLEER.

V and J are TRBV11-2 and TRBJ2-5, with TRBD1 matching over 9 bases. Per the germline V gene, CDR1 is SGHAT and CDR2 is FQNNGV. The V and J ends lost 10 bases and 1 base, in that order; junction bases with no gene match: 7. The CDR3 covers 14 residues. CDR3 nucleotides: TGTGCCACCCGACAGGGGGGGGGCCAAGAGACCCAGTACTTC. Amino acid sequence: CATRQGGGQETQYF. Full variable domain (rest looked up from reference TRBV11-2 and TRBJ2-5): EAGVAQSPRYKIIEKRQSVAFWCNPISGHATLYWYQQILGQGPKLLIQFQNNGVVDDSQLPKDRFSAERLKGVDSTLKIQPAKLEDSAVYLCATRQGGGQETQYFGPGTRLLVL.

This chain uses TRBV9 with TRBJ2-6; TRBD1 matches 9 bases. The CDR3 loop spans 18 amino acids. Losses at the gene ends were 0 bases for V and 0 bases for J; bases not matched to a gene: 4. Germline V gives CDR1 SGDLS, CDR2 YYNGEE. The CDR3 DNA reads as TGTGCCAGCAGCGTAGAGGGGACAGGGATCTCTGGGGCCAACGTCCTGACTTTC. Its translation: CASSVEGTGISGANVLTF. The complete variable domain, with remaining parts taken from reference TRBV9 and TRBJ2-6, reads DSGVTQTPKHLITATGQRVTLRCSPRSGDLSVYWYQQSLDQGLQFLIQYYNGEERAKGNILERFSAQQFPDLHSELNLSSLELGDSALYFCASSVEGTGISGANVLTFGAGSRLTVL.

This clone was seen only a few times. V is TRBV6-7 and J is TRBJ2-7; D might be TRBD2 (6 bases). TRBV6-7 has ORF status, its function being uncertain. The CDR3 has 14 residues. V was shortened by 8 bases and J by 2 bases, with 16 bases between the two germline ends. The CDR3 region has the DNA TGTGCCAGCTTACAAGGGACTTGTCCCTACGAGCAGTACTTC. Its translation: CASLQGTCPYEQYF.

The chain links TRBV5-4 to TRBJ2-7, with D perhaps matching TRBD2 (6 bases). V lost 3 bases to trimming and J lost 6 bases, with 19 bases between them. Germline CDR1 and CDR2: SGHNT and YYREEE (reference sequence). The CDR3 spans 15 residues. The CDR3 DNA is TGTGCCAGCAGCTCGGAGATACATGGGGGAGGCGAGCAGTACTTC. It translates to CASSSEIHGGGEQYF.

V usage is TRBV10-1 and J usage is TRBJ2-3, with D maybe TRBD2 (6 bases). Germline V gives CDR1 WNHNN, CDR2 SYGVQD (reference sequence). Trimming cost V 4 bases and J 1 base, with 12 bases left between them. The CDR3 is 15 residues long. The CDR3: CASSGGSGGTDTQYF. Here the CDR3 DNA reads TGCGCCAGCAGTGGCGGTAGCGGAGGCACAGATACGCAGTATTTT.

The chain is built from TRBV11-2 and TRBJ2-7; 10 nucleotides agree with TRBD2. CDR1 and CDR2 (germline): SGHAT, FQNNGV. CDR3 length equals 16 residues. V trimming: 3 bases; J trimming: 4 bases; junction bases outside the gene matches: 9. Written as DNA, the CDR3 is TGTGCCAGCAGCTTCCCTATAGCTAGCGGGAGTTACGAGCAGTACTTC. It is translated as CASSFPIASGSYEQYF.

The chain couples TRBV7-2 to TRBJ1-2; TRBD1 is a possible D gene (5 bases). V lost 4 bases to trimming and J lost 3 bases, with 9 bases between them. This CDR3 contains 13 residues. The germline V gene has CDR1 SGHTA and CDR2 FQGNSA. Here the CDR3 reads CASSSQVYYGYTF. CDR3 DNA sequence: TGTGCCAGCAGCTCACAGGTGTACTATGGCTACACCTTC. Together with reference TRBV7-2 and TRBJ1-2, the CDR3 gives the full variable domain: GAGVSQSPSNKVTEKGKDVELRCDPISGHTALYWYRQSLGQGLEFLIYFQGNSAPDKSGLPSDRFSAERTGGSVSTLTIQRTQQEDSAVYLCASSSQVYYGYTFGSGTRLTVV.

The V and J genes are TRBV5-1 and TRBJ2-1; TRBD1 aligns across 9 bases. The CDR3 sequence is 14 residues long. Germline V gene data show CDR1 as SGHRS and CDR2 as YFSETQ. With V trimmed by 3 bases and J by 2 bases, 0 bases remained unmatched. As DNA, the CDR3 is TGCGCCAGCAGCTGGGACAGGGCCTACAATGAGCAGTTCTTC. Its translation: CASSWDRAYNEQFF.

CDR3 amino acids: CASSDAGETQYF. CDR3 bases: TGCGCCAGCAGTGACGCAGGGGAGACCCAGTACTTC. J is TRBJ2-5 and V is TRBV10-1, with D maybe TRBD1 (5 bases). Trimming shortened V by 3 bases and J by 5 bases, and 7 bases separated the two germline ends. Germline V gene sequence: CDR1 WNHNN, CDR2 SYGVQD (reference sequence). The CDR3 sequence is 12 residues long.

CDR3 region: CASSPAPGQSFYGYTF. The CDR3 coding sequence is TGCGCCAGCAGCCCCGCTCCGGGACAGAGTTTCTATGGCTACACCTTC. The chain has TRBV5-1 and TRBJ1-2; 7 nucleotides align to TRBD1. CDR3 length: 16 amino acids. V gave up 4 bases and J gave up 4 bases; unmatched junction bases: 13. The V gene's germline CDR1 is SGHRS and CDR2 YFSETQ.

The J gene is TRBJ2-2, the V gene TRBV18, with D possibly being TRBD2 (5 bases). The V and J ends lost 4 bases and 2 bases respectively, with 8 bases between them. The length of the CDR3 is 14 residues. Germline V lookup: CDR1 KGHSH, CDR2 LQKENI. The CDR3 nucleotides read TGTGCCAGCTCACGCGAGGGAAACACCGGGGAGCTGTTTTTT. Residues: CASSREGNTGELFF.

The chain combines TRBV6-5 with TRBJ2-7; 8 nucleotides line up with TRBD2. CDR3 length: 16 residues. Germline values: CDR1 MNHEY, CDR2 SVGAGI. V trimming: 0 bases; J trimming: 0 bases; junction bases outside the gene matches: 4. The DNA for the CDR3 is TGTGCCAGCAGTTACTCAGGACTAGCCAGCTCCTACGAGCAGTACTTC. Its translation: CASSYSGLASSYEQYF.

The chain combines TRBV25-1 with TRBJ1-6, with D perhaps matching TRBD1 (5 bases). There are 12 residues in the CDR3. Trimming cost V 6 bases and J 7 bases, with 7 bases left between them. From germline, CDR1 is MGHDK and CDR2 SYGVNS. CDR3 residues: CASRRGNSPLHF. The CDR3 nucleotides read TGTGCCAGCAGAAGGGGAAATTCACCCCTCCACTTT.

The V gene is TRBV6-1, the J gene TRBJ2-7, with unresolved D. Per germline, CDR1 MNHNS and CDR2 SASEGT. This CDR3 is 11 amino acids long. V was cut by 8 bases and J by 3 bases, with 8 bases left in between. CDR3 loop: CASPRGYEQYF. CDR3 coding DNA: TGTGCCAGCCCTCGAGGCTACGAGCAGTACTTC.

V usage is TRBV28 and J usage is TRBJ2-1; D is uncertain. The V gene's germline CDR1 is MDHEN and CDR2 SYDVKM. CDR3 length: 13 amino acids. V lost 4 bases, J lost 5 bases, and 9 bases lay in between. The CDR3 is CASSWQAHNEQFF. In DNA, the CDR3 is TGTGCCAGCAGTTGGCAGGCCCACAATGAGCAGTTCTTC.

This rearrangement joins TRBV19 to TRBJ1-5; TRBD1 matches at 10 bases. The CDR3 consists of 17 residues. Germline CDR1 is LNHDA and CDR2 is SQIVND (reference sequence). The V gene end was trimmed by 7 bases and the J gene end by 0 bases; junction bases not matched to a gene: 9. For the CDR3, the DNA is TGTGCCAGTACATCCGGACAGGGGGAGAATAGCAATCAGCCCCAGCATTTT. It codes for CASTSGQGENSNQPQHF.

The CDR3 sequence is CASSWDPTGNTEAFF. The CDR3, as DNA: TGTGCCAGCAGCTGGGACCCGACAGGGAACACTGAAGCTTTCTTT. This sequence joins TRBV5-4 and TRBJ1-1; maybe TRBD1 (6 bases). The CDR3 length is 15 residues. Germline lookup yields CDR1 SGHNT and CDR2 YYREEE (reference sequence). V dropped 3 bases and J dropped 1 base, with 13 bases sitting between them.

In this sample, this clone turned up a few times. This chain connects TRBV6-5 to TRBJ1-2; D is unclear. The CDR3 consists of 14 residues. Trimming left V 0 bases short and J 1 base short, with 6 bases between. Germline lookup yields CDR1 MNHEY and CDR2 SVGAGI. The DNA for the CDR3 is TGTGCCAGCAGTTACTCGGCCAGTAACTATGGCTACACCTTC. Its protein product is CASSYSASNYGYTF.

This chain uses TRBV9 with TRBJ1-1; a weak D match, TRBD1 (5 bases). The germline V and J ends were trimmed by 0 bases and 4 bases, with 19 bases remaining between them. CDR3 length: 17 amino acids. The germline V gene has CDR1 SGDLS and CDR2 YYNGEE. Here the CDR3 DNA reads TGTGCCAGCAGCGTAGTCACTGGGGGGGGGTACGGCACTGAAGCTTTCTTT. This translates into CASSVVTGGGYGTEAFF.

The chain uses TRBV28 and TRBJ1-1; possibly TRBD1 for D (6 bases). This CDR3 region has 15 residues. Trimming removed 4 bases at V and 5 bases at J, with 17 bases between. The germline CDR1 and CDR2 sequences are MDHEN and SYDVKM. In DNA, the CDR3 is TGTGCCAGCAGTTCAGCCCCAGGGGCGATAACTGAAGCTTTCTTT. Its protein product is CASSSAPGAITEAFF.